What follows describes a single T cell receptor beta chain. Germline V gives CDR1 SGHTA, CDR2 FQGNSA. The CDR3 runs 15 residues. These data belong to a study of tumor-infiltrating lymphocytes in oesophageal squamous cell carcinoma. A single record per CDR3 protein comes from TCRdb applying MiXCR to the PCR reads. The profile shows 9,500 to 13,000 distinct CDR3 sequences, less than 70% of them singletons. The rearrangement links TRBV7-2 to TRBJ2-7; D gene ambiguous. The J call may be mistaken, given a closer DNA end match to TRBJ2-1. Sequenced: esophageal tumor tissue. The TCR was taken from a male donor with esophageal squamous cell carcinoma. The CDR3 loop reads CASSQRLYAGNEQFF. The CDR3 coding sequence is TGTGCCAGCAGCCAACGTTTATACGCCGGGAATGAGCAGTTCTTC.